This T cell receptor (beta chain) was retrieved from a study of neoadjuvant anti-PD-1 for oral cavity cancer. Study background: Before surgery, most patients got three to four biweekly 3 mg/kg nivolumab doses.

Between the trimmed V and J ends, which lost 3 bases and 5 bases, there was a span of 11 bases. CDR1 MNHEY and CDR2 SMNVEV come from the germline V gene (reference sequence). This CDR3 spans 14 amino acids. Survey sequencing of tumors mostly used 4.8 ug DNA, two replicates. Only in-frame clones appear in the TCRdb table, and some are missing; sequencing was by immunoSEQ multiplex PCR. The table lists approximately 8,000 clones, around 53% of them singletons. Stage II-IVA oral cavity squamous cell carcinoma was new and untreated by systemic or radiation therapy. The sequence came from a person between 40 and 80 years old with oral cavity squamous cell carcinoma. The gene calls are TRBV27 and TRBJ2-1; tentative D call: TRBD2 (6 bases). Sequencing used tumor tissue, obtained before nivolumab (anti-PD-1) treatment. The CDR3 nucleotides are TGTGCCAGCAGTTTGCGGCGGGACCACAATGAGCAGTTCTTC. Amino acid sequence: CASSLRRDHNEQFF.